This entry lists 21 T cell receptor beta chains sequenced from one sample in a study of T cell repertoires in cytomegalovirus infection. Via MiXCR, TCRdb re-called the reads, giving one row per CDR3 protein. The table shows 650,000 to 900,000 distinct CDR3 sequences, with roughly 28% occurring only once. Antigen specificity for these receptors is unknown. This material consisted of cultured CD8+ T cells from PBMCs, taken from culture after CMV antigen stimulation. The source of these receptors is a human donor in good health (CMV status not recorded). Some clones in this sample may be carry-over from other donors' samples.

This rearrangement joins TRBV7-4 to TRBJ2-5; the D gene is possibly TRBD1 (5 bases). CDR3 length equals 15 residues. Germline CDR1 and CDR2: SGHVT and SQSDAQ. The V end lost 0 bases, the J end lost 5 bases, and 13 bases lay between the germline ends. The CDR3 nucleotides are TGTGCCAGCAGCTTAGCGCGCAGGGTGAACGAGACCCAGTACTTC. Its translation: CASSLARRVNETQYF.

This clonotype has at least ten counts. The genes are TRBV7-8 and TRBJ2-5, with D perhaps matching TRBD2 (6 bases). Germline V gene data show CDR1 as SGHVS and CDR2 as FQNEAQ. The CDR3 spans 16 residues. V was trimmed by 3 bases and J by 6 bases, leaving 20 bases between them. CDR3 coding DNA: TGTGCCAGCAGCTTCCAGGGTCCGGAGGGTGGGCAGACCCAGTACTTC. Protein: CASSFQGPEGGQTQYF.

The V call is TRBV7-3, the J call TRBJ2-2; D remains unclear. The CDR3 is 11 amino acids. Germline V gene sequence: CDR1 SGHTA, CDR2 FQGTGA. Between the trimmed V and J ends, which lost 11 bases and 2 bases, there was a span of 6 bases. The CDR3 DNA reads as TGTGCCGGTGAAAACACCGGGGAGCTGTTTTTT. Its translation: CAGENTGELFF.

This rearrangement joins TRBV10-2 to TRBJ2-7; a weak D match, TRBD1 (5 bases). Germline values: CDR1 WSHSY, CDR2 SAAADI. This CDR3 region has 13 residues. Trimming left V 2 bases short and J 3 bases short, with 8 bases between. Written as DNA, the CDR3 is TGCGCCAGCAGTGAGACAGGAGTCTACGAGCAGTACTTC. Its translation is CASSETGVYEQYF.

The gene calls are TRBV29-1 and TRBJ2-7; D call uncertain. Germline V lookup: CDR1 SQVTM, CDR2 ANQGSEA. The CDR3 contains 10 residues. V gave up 4 bases and J gave up 3 bases, with 4 bases separating them. The CDR3 nucleotides are TGCAGCGTTGTGATCTACGAGCAGTACTTC. Its protein is CSVVIYEQYF.

The chain has TRBV2 and TRBJ2-3; 7 positions agree with TRBD1. Germline V gives CDR1 SNHLY, CDR2 FYNNEI. The CDR3 spans 15 residues. Losses at the gene ends were 6 bases for V and 4 bases for J; bases not matched to a gene: 10. The CDR3 sequence: CASSRPLDRADTQYF. The CDR3 DNA is TGTGCCAGCAGCCGCCCCCTCGACAGGGCAGATACGCAGTATTTT.

Comments on this clonotype: A read error may account for a junction end that differs from germline. The rearrangement joins TRBV7-9 to TRBJ2-2; D is possibly TRBD1 (6 bases). The CDR3 is 13 amino acids. Germline V gives CDR1 SEHNR, CDR2 FQNEAQ (reference sequence). The CDR3 nucleotides are TGTGCCGGCAGCCGCTCCGAGACCAGGGGGCTGTTTTTT. This codes for CAGSRSETRGLFF.

The chain employs TRBV27 and TRBJ1-2, with a tentative D call TRBD1 (5 bases). V lost 6 bases and J lost 4, with 12 bases in between. This CDR3 region has 13 residues. Germline loops: CDR1 MNHEY, CDR2 SMNVEV (reference sequence). This CDR3 reads CASSGDRIYGYTF. In nucleotides, the CDR3 is TGTGCCAGCAGCGGGGACCGGATCTATGGCTACACCTTC.

A word on this clonotype: One end of the junction varies from germline; a read error may be responsible. The chain carries TRBV29-1 and TRBJ2-5; perhaps TRBD1 as D (5 bases). The V gene's germline CDR1 is SQVTM and CDR2 ANQGSEA. CDR3 length: 12 residues. The CDR3 coding sequence is TGCAGCGTCGAAGGGGCGTCGGAGACCCAGTACTTC. As protein: CSVEGASETQYF.

The sample holds a few counts of this clonotype. The chain uses TRBV20-1 and TRBJ2-1; TRBD2 matches 11 bases. Germline V gives CDR1 DFQATT, CDR2 SNEGSKA (reference sequence). J gave up 4 bases and V 0 bases, and 5 bases lay outside the gene matches. This CDR3 comprises 16 residues. Here the CDR3 DNA reads TGCAGTGCTAGAGATTTGGGGACTAGCGGATACAATGAGCAGTTCTTC. This sequence encodes CSARDLGTSGYNEQFF.

The chain is built from TRBV7-2 and TRBJ1-5, with D possibly matching TRBD1 (5 bases). Germline CDR1 SGHTA, CDR2 FQGNSA. This CDR3 has 14 residues. Trimming shortened V by 2 bases and J by 1 base, and 6 bases separated the two germline ends. CDR3 in DNA: TGTGCCAGCAGCTTATGGGACAGCAATCAGCCCCAGCATTTT. Translating gives CASSLWDSNQPQHF.

This clonotype appeared a few times. The genes are TRBV12-5 and TRBJ1-2, with 8 bases matching TRBD1. This CDR3 has 14 amino acids. Germline V CDR1 and CDR2: LGHNT, FRNRAP. J gave up 8 bases and V 1 base, and 6 bases lay outside the gene matches. The DNA for the CDR3 is TGTGCTAGTGGTTTGGACCAGGGGGCGCCCGGCTACACCTTC. It translates to CASGLDQGAPGYTF.

This chain connects TRBV29-1 to TRBJ1-2; tentative D call: TRBD1 (5 bases). This CDR3 region has 12 residues. The germline CDR1 and CDR2 sequences are SQVTM and ANQGSEA. V gave up 7 bases and J gave up 1 base, with 10 bases separating them. The CDR3 spells CSDFGGNYGYTF. CDR3 nucleotide sequence: TGCAGCGACTTTGGGGGTAACTATGGCTACACCTTC. Looking up the rest from reference TRBV29-1 and TRBJ1-2 gives the full variable domain: SAVISQKPSRDICQRGTSLTIQCQVDSQVTMMFWYRQQPGQSLTLIATANQGSEATYESGFVIDKFPISRPNLTFSTLTVSNMSPEDSSIYLCSDFGGNYGYTFGSGTRLTVV.

The chain couples TRBV7-9 to TRBJ1-2, with a possible D match to TRBD1 (6 bases). The V and J ends lost 5 bases and 2 bases respectively, with 12 bases between them. The germline V gene has CDR1 SEHNR and CDR2 FQNEAQ (reference sequence). The CDR3 sequence is 14 residues long. CDR3 sequence reads: CASSIGDINYGYTF. In DNA form, the CDR3 reads TGTGCCAGCAGCATAGGGGACATCAACTATGGCTACACCTTC.

The chain links TRBV19 to TRBJ1-1, with a possible D match to TRBD1 (6 bases). Deletions cut 2 bases from V and 7 bases from J, with 17 bases between. There are 15 residues in the CDR3. Germline V CDR1 and CDR2: LNHDA, SQIVND (reference sequence). The CDR3 protein is CASSIIGAGEDEAFF. In nucleotides, the CDR3 is TGTGCCAGTAGTATAATCGGTGCAGGGGAGGATGAAGCTTTCTTT.

The V call is TRBV7-9, the J call TRBJ2-7; 10 bases fit TRBD1. V shed 4 bases, J shed 1 base, and the junction held 4 bases outside the gene matches. Germline assignment: CDR1 SEHNR and CDR2 FQNEAQ (reference sequence). There are 15 residues in the CDR3. The CDR3 DNA is TGTGCCAGCAGCTGGACAGGGGGAAATTCCTACGAGCAGTACGTC. Translated, it gives CASSWTGGNSYEQYV.

J is TRBJ1-5 and V is TRBV7-2; maybe TRBD1 (5 bases). CDR3 length: 16 residues. V lost 4 bases and J lost 1, with 14 bases in between. Germline V gives CDR1 SGHTA, CDR2 FQGNSA. DNA of the CDR3: TGTGCCAGCAGCTATTGGGGGTGGGAAAGCAATCAGCCCCAGCATTTT. It codes for CASSYWGWESNQPQHF.

This clonotype was seen a handful of times. The gene calls are TRBV11-2 and TRBJ2-1, with 14 bases identical to TRBD2. The length of the CDR3 is 16 residues. V was clipped by 4 bases and J by 8 bases; unmatched bases: 7. The germline V gene has CDR1 SGHAT and CDR2 FQNNGV. The CDR3 loop reads CASSSLTSGGADEQFF. In DNA form, the CDR3 reads TGTGCCAGCAGCTCCCTGACTAGCGGGGGGGCCGATGAGCAGTTCTTC.

This clonotype was recorded a few times. V gene TRBV12-3 or TRBV12-4 combines with J gene TRBJ1-3; D ambiguous. Trimming removed 3 bases at V and 0 bases at J, with 15 bases between. This CDR3 is built from 17 residues. The CDR3 DNA reads as TGTGCCAGCAGTTTTCGAGGAATCAGAAGCTCTGGAAACACCATATATTTT. It is translated as CASSFRGIRSSGNTIYF.

The chain recombines TRBV27 with TRBJ1-1; no reliable D call. This CDR3 is 15 amino acids long. The V end lost 7 bases, the J end lost 1 base, and 16 bases lay between the germline ends. Germline values: CDR1 MNHEY, CDR2 SMNVEV (reference sequence). DNA for the CDR3: TGTGCCAGCACCCCACTGACACATCCGAACACTGAAGCTTTCTTT. It translates to CASTPLTHPNTEAFF.

V usage is TRBV6-5 and J usage is TRBJ2-4; TRBD1 matches at 7 bases. Germline lookup yields CDR1 MNHEY and CDR2 SVGAGI. The CDR3 loop spans 13 amino acids. Trimming took 7 bases from V and 9 from J; bases not matched to a gene: 9. This chain's CDR3 is CASTGAGGFIQYF. The DNA of the CDR3 is TGTGCCAGCACCGGGGCAGGGGGTTTCATTCAGTACTTC.